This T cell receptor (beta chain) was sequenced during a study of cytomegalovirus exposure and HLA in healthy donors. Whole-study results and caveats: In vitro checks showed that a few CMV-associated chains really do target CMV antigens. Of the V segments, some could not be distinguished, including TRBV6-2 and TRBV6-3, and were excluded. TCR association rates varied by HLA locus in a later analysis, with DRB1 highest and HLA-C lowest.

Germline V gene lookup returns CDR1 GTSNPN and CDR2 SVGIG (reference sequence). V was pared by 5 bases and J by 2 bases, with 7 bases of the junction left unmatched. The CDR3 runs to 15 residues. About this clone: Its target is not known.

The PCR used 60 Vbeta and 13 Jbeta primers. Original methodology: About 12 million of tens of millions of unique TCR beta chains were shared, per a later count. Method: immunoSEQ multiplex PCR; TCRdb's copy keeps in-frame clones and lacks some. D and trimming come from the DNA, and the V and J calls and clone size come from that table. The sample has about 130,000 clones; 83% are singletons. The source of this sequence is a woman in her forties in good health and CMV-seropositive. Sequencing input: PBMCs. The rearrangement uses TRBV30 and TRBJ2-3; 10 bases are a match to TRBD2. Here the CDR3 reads CAWGLAGGITDTQYF. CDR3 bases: TGTGCCTGGGGATTAGCGGGAGGCATCACAGATACGCAGTATTTT.